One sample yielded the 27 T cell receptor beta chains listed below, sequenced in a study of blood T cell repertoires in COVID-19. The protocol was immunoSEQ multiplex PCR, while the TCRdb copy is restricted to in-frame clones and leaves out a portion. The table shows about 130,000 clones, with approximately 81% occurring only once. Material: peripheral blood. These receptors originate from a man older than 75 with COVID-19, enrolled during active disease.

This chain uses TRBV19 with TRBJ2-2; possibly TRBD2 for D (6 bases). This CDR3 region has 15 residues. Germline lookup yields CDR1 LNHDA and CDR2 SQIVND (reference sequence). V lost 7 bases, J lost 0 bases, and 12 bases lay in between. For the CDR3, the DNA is TGTGCCAGTATCTTTAGCGGCACGAACACCGGGGAGCTGTTTTTT. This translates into CASIFSGTNTGELFF.

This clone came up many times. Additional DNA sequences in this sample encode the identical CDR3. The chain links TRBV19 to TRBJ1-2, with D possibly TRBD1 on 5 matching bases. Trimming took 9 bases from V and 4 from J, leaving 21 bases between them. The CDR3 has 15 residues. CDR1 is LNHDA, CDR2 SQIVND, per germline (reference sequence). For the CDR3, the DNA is TGTGCCAGCCAGGGCGGCAATTCCATTTTCTATGGCTACACCTTC. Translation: CASQGGNSIFYGYTF.

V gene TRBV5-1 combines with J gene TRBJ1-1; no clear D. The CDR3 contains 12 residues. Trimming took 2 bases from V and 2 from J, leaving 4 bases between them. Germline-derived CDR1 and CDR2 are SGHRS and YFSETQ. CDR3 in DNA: TGCGCCAGCAGCTTCAGTAACACTGAAGCTTTCTTT. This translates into CASSFSNTEAFF.

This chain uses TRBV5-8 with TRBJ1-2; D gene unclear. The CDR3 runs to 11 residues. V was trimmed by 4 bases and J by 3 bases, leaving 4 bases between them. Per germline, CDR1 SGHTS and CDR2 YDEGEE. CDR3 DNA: TGTGCCAGCAGCCGGTACTATGGCTACACCTTC. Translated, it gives CASSRYYGYTF.

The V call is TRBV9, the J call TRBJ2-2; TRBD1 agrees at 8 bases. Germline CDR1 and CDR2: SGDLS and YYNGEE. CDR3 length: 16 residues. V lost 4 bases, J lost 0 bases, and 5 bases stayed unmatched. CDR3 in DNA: TGTGCCAGCAGCCCCCGGGACAGGCCGAACACCGGGGAGCTGTTTTTT. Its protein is CASSPRDRPNTGELFF.

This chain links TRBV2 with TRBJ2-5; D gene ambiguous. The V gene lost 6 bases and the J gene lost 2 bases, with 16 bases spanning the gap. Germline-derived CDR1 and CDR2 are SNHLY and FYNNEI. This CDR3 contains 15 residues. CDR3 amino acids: CASSMVSGEQETQYF. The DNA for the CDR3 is TGTGCCAGCAGCATGGTTTCTGGAGAACAAGAGACCCAGTACTTC.

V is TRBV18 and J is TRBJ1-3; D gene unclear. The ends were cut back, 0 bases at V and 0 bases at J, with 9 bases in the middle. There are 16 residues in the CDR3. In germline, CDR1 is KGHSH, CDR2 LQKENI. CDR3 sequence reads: CASSPPGRGSGNTIYF. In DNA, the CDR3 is TGTGCCAGCTCACCACCGGGCCGTGGCTCTGGAAACACCATATATTTT.

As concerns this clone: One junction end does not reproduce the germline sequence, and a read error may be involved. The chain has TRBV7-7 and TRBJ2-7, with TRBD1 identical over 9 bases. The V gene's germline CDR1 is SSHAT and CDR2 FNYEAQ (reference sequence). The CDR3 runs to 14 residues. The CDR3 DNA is TGTGCTAGCAGACATGGACAGGGGATCCACGAGCAGTACTTC. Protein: CASRHGQGIHEQYF.

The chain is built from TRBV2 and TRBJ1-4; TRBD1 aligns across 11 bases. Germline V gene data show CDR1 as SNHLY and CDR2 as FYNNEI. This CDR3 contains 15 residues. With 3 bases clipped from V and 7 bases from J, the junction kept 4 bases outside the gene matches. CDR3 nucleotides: TGTGCCAGCAGTGACTGGGACAGGGGGAGTGAAAAACTGTTTTTT. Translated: CASSDWDRGSEKLFF.

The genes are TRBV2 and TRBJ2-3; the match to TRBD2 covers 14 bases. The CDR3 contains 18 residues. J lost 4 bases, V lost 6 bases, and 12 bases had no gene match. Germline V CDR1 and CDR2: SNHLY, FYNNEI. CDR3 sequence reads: CASSDPGLAGVSADTQYF. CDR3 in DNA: TGTGCCAGCAGCGACCCGGGACTAGCGGGAGTGAGTGCAGATACGCAGTATTTT.

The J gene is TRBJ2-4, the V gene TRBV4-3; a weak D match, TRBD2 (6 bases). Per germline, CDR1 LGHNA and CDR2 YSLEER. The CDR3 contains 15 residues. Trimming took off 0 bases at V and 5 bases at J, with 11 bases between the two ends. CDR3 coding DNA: TGCGCCAGCAGCCAAGAATCCGGGGGACAAAACATTCAGTACTTC. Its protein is CASSQESGGQNIQYF.

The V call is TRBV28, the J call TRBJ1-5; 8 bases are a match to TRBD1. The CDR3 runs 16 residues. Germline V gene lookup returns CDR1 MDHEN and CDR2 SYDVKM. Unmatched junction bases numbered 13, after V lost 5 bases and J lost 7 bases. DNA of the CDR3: TGTGCCAGCAGTACGCTACAGGGGGAAGGAAGGCAGCCCCAGCATTTT. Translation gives CASSTLQGEGRQPQHF.

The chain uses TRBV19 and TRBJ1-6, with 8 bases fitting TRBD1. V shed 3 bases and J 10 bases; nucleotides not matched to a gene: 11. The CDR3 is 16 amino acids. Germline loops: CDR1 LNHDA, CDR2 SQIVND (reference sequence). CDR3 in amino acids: CASSILAGGAWSPLHF. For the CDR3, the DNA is TGTGCCAGTAGTATCCTTGCAGGGGGCGCCTGGTCACCCCTCCACTTT.

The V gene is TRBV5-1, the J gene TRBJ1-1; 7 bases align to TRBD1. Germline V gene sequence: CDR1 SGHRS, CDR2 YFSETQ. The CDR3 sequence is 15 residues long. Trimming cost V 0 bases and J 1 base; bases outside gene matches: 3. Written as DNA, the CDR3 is TGCGCCAGCAGCTTGGGTAGGACAGGGAACACTGAAGCTTTCTTT. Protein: CASSLGRTGNTEAFF.

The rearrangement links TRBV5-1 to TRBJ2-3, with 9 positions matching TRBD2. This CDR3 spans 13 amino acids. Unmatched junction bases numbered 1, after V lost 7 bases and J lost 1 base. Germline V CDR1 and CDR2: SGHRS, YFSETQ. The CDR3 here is CASWTSGTDTQYF. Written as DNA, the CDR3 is TGCGCCAGCTGGACTAGCGGCACAGATACGCAGTATTTT. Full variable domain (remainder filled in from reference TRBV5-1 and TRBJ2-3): KAGVTQTPRYLIKTRGQQVTLSCSPISGHRSVSWYQQTPGQGLQFLFEYFSETQRNKGNFPGRFSGRQFSNSRSEMNVSTLELGDSALYLCASWTSGTDTQYFGPGTRLTVL.

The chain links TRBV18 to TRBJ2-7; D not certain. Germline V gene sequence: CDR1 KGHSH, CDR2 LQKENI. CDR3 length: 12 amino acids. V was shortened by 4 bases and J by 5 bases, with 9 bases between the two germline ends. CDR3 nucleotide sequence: TGTGCCAGCTCACGTCCCCCCGACGAGCAGTACTTC. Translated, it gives CASSRPPDEQYF.

The CDR3 DNA is TGTGCCAGCAGCTTAGAACCCGGGGGTGAGCAGTTCTTC. Its protein is CASSLEPGGEQFF. This chain connects TRBV11-2 to TRBJ2-1, with a possible D match to TRBD2 (6 bases). CDR1 SGHAT and CDR2 FQNNGV come from the germline V gene. V dropped 0 bases and J dropped 9 bases, with 9 bases sitting between them. The CDR3 consists of 13 residues.

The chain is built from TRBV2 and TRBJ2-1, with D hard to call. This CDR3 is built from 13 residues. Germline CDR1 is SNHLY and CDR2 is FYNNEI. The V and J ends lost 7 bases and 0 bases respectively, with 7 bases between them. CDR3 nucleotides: TGTGCCAGCATTCTCAGCTCCTACAATGAGCAGTTCTTC. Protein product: CASILSSYNEQFF.

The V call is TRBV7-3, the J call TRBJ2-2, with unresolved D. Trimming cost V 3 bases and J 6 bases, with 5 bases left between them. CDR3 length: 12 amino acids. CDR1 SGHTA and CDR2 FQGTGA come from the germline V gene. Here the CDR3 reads CASSFSSGELFF. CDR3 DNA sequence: TGTGCCAGCAGCTTTAGTTCCGGGGAGCTGTTTTTT.

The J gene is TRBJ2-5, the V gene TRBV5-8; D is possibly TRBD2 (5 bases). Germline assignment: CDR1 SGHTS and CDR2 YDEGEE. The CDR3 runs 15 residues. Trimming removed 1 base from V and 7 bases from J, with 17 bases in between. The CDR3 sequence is CASSLRRSGQVTQYF. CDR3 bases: TGTGCCAGCAGCTTGCGGAGAAGCGGCCAGGTGACCCAGTACTTC.

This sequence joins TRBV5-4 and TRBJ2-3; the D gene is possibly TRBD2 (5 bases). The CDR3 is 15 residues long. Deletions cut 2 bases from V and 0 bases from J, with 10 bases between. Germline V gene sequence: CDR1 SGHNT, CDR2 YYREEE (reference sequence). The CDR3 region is CASSFPSPSTDTQYF. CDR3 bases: TGTGCCAGCAGCTTCCCTAGCCCCAGCACAGATACGCAGTATTTT. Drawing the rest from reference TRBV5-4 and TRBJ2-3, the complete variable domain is ETGVTQSPTHLIKTRGQQVTLRCSSQSGHNTVSWYQQALGQGPQFIFQYYREEENGRGNFPPRFSGLQFPNYSSELNVNALELDDSALYLCASSFPSPSTDTQYFGPGTRLTVL.

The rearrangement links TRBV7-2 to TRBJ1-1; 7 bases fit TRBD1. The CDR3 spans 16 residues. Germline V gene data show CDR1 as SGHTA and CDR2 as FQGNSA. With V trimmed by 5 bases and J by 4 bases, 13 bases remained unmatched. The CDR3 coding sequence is TGTGCCAGCAGCCTAAGAGGAGGGGGCAGTGGCACTGAAGCTTTCTTT. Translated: CASSLRGGGSGTEAFF.

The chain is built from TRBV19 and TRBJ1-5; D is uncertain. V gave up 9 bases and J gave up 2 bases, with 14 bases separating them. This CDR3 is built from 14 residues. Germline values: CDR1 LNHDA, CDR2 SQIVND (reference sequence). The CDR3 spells CASAPRVGNQPQHF. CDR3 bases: TGTGCCAGCGCCCCCCGGGTCGGCAATCAGCCCCAGCATTTT.

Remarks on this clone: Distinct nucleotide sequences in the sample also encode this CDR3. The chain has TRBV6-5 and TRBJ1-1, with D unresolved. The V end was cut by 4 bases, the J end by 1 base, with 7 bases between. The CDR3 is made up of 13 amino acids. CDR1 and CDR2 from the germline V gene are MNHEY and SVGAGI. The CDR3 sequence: CASSSQRNTEAFF. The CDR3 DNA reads TGTGCCAGCAGTTCCCAGCGGAACACTGAAGCTTTCTTT.

CDR3 DNA sequence: TGTGCCAGCAGTGGAGGCAGCAATCAGCCCCAGCATTTT. Translating it yields CASSGGSNQPQHF. V usage is TRBV2 and J usage is TRBJ1-5, with D unclear. The length of the CDR3 is 13 residues. Germline CDR1 reads SNHLY; CDR2 reads FYNNEI. V shed 4 bases and J shed 1 base, with 5 bases lying between them.

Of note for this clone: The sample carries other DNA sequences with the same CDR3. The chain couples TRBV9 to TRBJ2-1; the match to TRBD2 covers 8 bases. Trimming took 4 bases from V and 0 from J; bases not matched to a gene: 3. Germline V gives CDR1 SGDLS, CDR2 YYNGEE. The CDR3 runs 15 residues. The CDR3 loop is CASSPSGSSYNEQFF. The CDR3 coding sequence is TGTGCCAGCAGCCCCAGCGGGAGCTCCTACAATGAGCAGTTCTTC.

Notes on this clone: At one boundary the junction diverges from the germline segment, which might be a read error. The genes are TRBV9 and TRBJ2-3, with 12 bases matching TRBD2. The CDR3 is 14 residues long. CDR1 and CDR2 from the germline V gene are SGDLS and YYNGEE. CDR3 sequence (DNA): TGTGCCAGCAGCGCCCGCCCCGGGACTAGCGGGTTCAAATTT. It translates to CASSARPGTSGFKF.